This T cell receptor beta chain emerged from a study of shared clonotypes between healthy human individuals. Study-level findings and limits: As a rule, naive subsets had a larger estimated richness than memory subsets.

The assay was immunoSEQ multiplex PCR, and TCRdb's table has in-frame clones only and misses some. The sample holds around 2.1 million clones, 90% to 97% seen once. Germline V gene sequence: CDR1 WSHSY, CDR2 SAAADI. Germline trimming cut 7 bases from V and 0 bases from J; bases unmatched to any gene: 3. This CDR3 comprises 14 residues. Note on this clone: Its antigen is as yet unknown.

Adults of Caucasian background living in Nashville, Tennessee made up all donors. The clonotype was recovered from a man aged 18 to 35 in good health. The chain employs TRBV10-2 and TRBJ2-5, with TRBD2 matching over 9 bases. The sample comprised naive CD4+ T cells sorted from blood. Subset: CD45RA+ positively selected. The CDR3 sequence: CASKASGNQETQYF. DNA for the CDR3: TGCGCCAGCAAGGCTAGCGGGAACCAAGAGACCCAGTACTTC.